This is a list of T cell receptor beta chains from one sample in a study of molecular identifiers for immune sequencing clone quantification. MiXCR, applied by TCRdb to the PCR reads, yields one record per CDR3 protein. Of around 480,000 distinct CDR3 sequences listed, about 25% are singletons. Sample: naive CD8+ T cells from blood, with Jurkat cell RNA spiked in. The receptors stem from a human donor in good health. Some libraries in this study had Jurkat cell RNA spiked in. Both conserved end residues are trimmed from each CDR3. Each record gives: clone size, V gene, J gene, CDR3 protein. Not every row has a clone size; where given, it reads once, few, many or a size class.

>NA|TRBV6-5|TRBJ1-5
ASWKSGSNQPQH
>many|TRBV7-9|TRBJ1-4
ASSLSYEEKLF
>many|TRBV12-5|TRBJ2-7
ASGSEGAIEQY
>NA|TRBV7-9|TRBJ2-3
ASSLEPTGSDTQY
>many|TRBV12-3/TRBV12-4|TRBJ2-5
ASSVALAPQETQY
>NA|TRBV2|TRBJ2-3
ASSLAGHRHMSGTDTQY
>few|TRBV7-3|TRBJ2-7
ASSLRAGTEVEQY
>NA|TRBV4-3|TRBJ2-5
ASSQSGLTETQY
>many|TRBV5-1|TRBJ2-7
ASSSDRDPYEQY
>NA|TRBV7-9|TRBJ1-5
ASSSNRDFGQPQH
>once|TRBV7-6|TRBJ2-5
ASTPGGNQETQY
>NA|TRBV12-3/TRBV12-4|TRBJ2-7
ASSLSGRARDEQY
>NA|TRBV6-2/TRBV6-3|TRBJ1-1
ESSLAVNTEAL
>many|TRBV6-5|TRBJ2-5
ASSYGQGLRETQY
>NA|TRBV27|TRBJ1-4
ASKGGVDEKLF